The next 4 T cell receptor beta chains were all read from a single sample in a study of shared clonotypes between healthy human individuals. Assay used: immunoSEQ multiplex PCR; TCRdb lists only in-frame clones, some missing. This repertoire shows millions of clones, 85% to 95% found once; its top ten account for 0.13%. What was sequenced was naive CD4+ T cells sorted from blood. Noted subset: CD45RA+ positively selected. These receptors originate from a man younger than 30 in good health.

This clone was seen a single time. This rearrangement joins TRBV29-1 to TRBJ2-5, with D possibly called TRBD1 or TRBD2 (5 bases each). Germline assignment: CDR1 SQVTM and CDR2 ANQGSEA. V was cut by 2 bases and J by 4 bases, with 14 bases left in between. This CDR3 is 14 amino acids long. The CDR3 spells CSVENGVDIETQYF. The CDR3 region has the DNA TGCAGCGTTGAAAACGGGGTGGACATAGAGACCCAGTACTTC.

In regard to this clone: Other nucleotide sequences in the sample specify the same CDR3. The chain links TRBV7-2 to TRBJ2-1, with D possibly matching TRBD2 (5 bases). Germline CDR1 reads SGHTA; CDR2 reads FQGNSA. V dropped 4 bases and J dropped 7 bases, with 11 bases sitting between them. This CDR3 has 13 residues. The CDR3 region is CASSSGLPNEQFF. CDR3 coding DNA: TGTGCCAGCAGCTCCGGACTCCCTAATGAGCAGTTCTTC.

V and J are TRBV7-9 and TRBJ2-5, with 9 bases that match TRBD1. The CDR3 has 14 residues. Trimming removed 5 bases from V and 6 bases from J; junction bases left unmatched: 7. Per the germline V gene, CDR1 is SEHNR and CDR2 is FQNEAQ (reference sequence). CDR3 residues: CASSPGTGSQTQYF. In nucleotides, the CDR3 is TGTGCCAGCAGCCCAGGGACAGGGAGTCAGACCCAGTACTTC.

The J gene is TRBJ2-1, the V gene TRBV6-1; D is ambiguous. The ends were cut back, 11 bases at V and 6 bases at J, with 17 bases in the middle. The CDR3 has 13 residues. Per germline, CDR1 MNHNS and CDR2 SASEGT. The CDR3, as DNA: TGTGCCTGTGCAACACCACGAGGCAATGAGCAGTTCTTC. This sequence encodes CACATPRGNEQFF.